This TCR beta chain was profiled in a study of shared clonotypes between healthy human individuals. About the study: Aged between 18 and 49, the donors were a couple of women and a few men. The study used three CD4 naive, three CD4 memory, two CD8 naive and one CD8 memory plate per donor.

The germline V gene encodes CDR1 MDHEN and CDR2 SYDVKM. Trimming took 7 bases from V and 2 from J, leaving 15 bases between them. CDR3 length: 15 residues. Study results and caveats: Sequencing depth was a factor that was expected to affect clonotype sharing among donors. Larger estimated richness was generally recorded for naive subsets relative to memory subsets.

Comment on this clone: What it binds is not known.

Clones were sequenced by immunoSEQ multiplex PCR, and TCRdb holds only the in-frame ones, with some missing. Of some 630,000 clones listed, 72% are singletons. The source is a woman aged 25 to 39 in good health. The J gene is TRBJ1-5, the V gene TRBV28; D not certain. The source material was memory CD4+ T cells sorted from blood. The subset: CD45RA-negative fraction. DNA for the CDR3: TGTGCCAGCATGGGTGGACCCCGCGGCAATCAGCCCCAGCATTTT. This gives the protein CASMGGPRGNQPQHF.